The text below deals with one T cell receptor beta chain. This clone occurred once. Its antigen specificity is not known. No quality values exist for individual bases; no much larger clone is one base distant. This sample is drawn from a study of T cell responses to AZD1222 COVID-19 vaccine (dated by TCRdb to the early 2020s). Study-wide context: Because spike-specific TCR depth and breadth did not differ between the two schedules, AZD1222 recipients who got a second dose at roughly 4 weeks were pooled with those who got a second dose at roughly 12 weeks. TCR sequencing covered fewer than 250 trial participants: 200 to 220 given two doses of AZD1222 and about 26 given two doses of MenACWY control vaccine. Trial participants were enrolled by age into 18-55, 56-69 and 70-plus year subgroups, with approximately 150, 28 and 58 TCR-sequenced participants respectively. Overall study outcomes, separate from this receptor: Because no day 14 peak-response samples were available, the repertoires could be characterized only after the peak T cell response. Spike-specific TCR breadth and depth rose significantly after two AZD1222 doses compared with day 0 and with MenACWY recipients. Participants were mostly white British and included more females than males, and it was suggested by the authors that clonal diversity may have been underestimated. The 56-69-year group was small, and its depth increase did not reach significance, likely because of low power. Epitopes outside the regions mutated in the B.1.351 and B.1.1.7 variants were reportedly recognized by nearly half of the unique spike-specific TCRs. Vaccine-associated CD4 TCRs spanned the whole spike protein, with dominant responses in regions 160-218 and 743-854. Only five or six AZD1222 recipients were SARS-CoV-2 seropositive at baseline, limiting conclusions about previously exposed vaccinees.

Its CDR3 holds 15 amino acids, cysteine through phenylalanine. Only the CDR3 portion is preserved as DNA: 45 bases, with reading frame beginning at the first base. The V and J ends are trimmed by 2 bases and 8 bases, leaving 18 bases between them. CDR1 SGHTA and CDR2 FQGNSA were looked up in the germline V gene. The time point label for this specimen denotes: baseline before first vaccination. The vaccinee samples were drawn from two UK trials, COV001 and COV002, one of which was a single-blind randomized controlled phase 2/3 trial testing AZD1222 (ChAdOx1 nCoV-19) in healthy adults. For TCRbeta chain sequencing, PBMC samples were collected from trial participants at day 0 and at day 28 after the second dose. The CDR3 regions of human TCRbeta chains were subjected to immunosequencing. In the original analysis: TCRs in the repertoires were matched against a reference library of SARS-CoV-2-specific TCRs that had been generated with the MIRA antigen-specificity platform. Breadth was defined as the fraction of unique TCRs that were SARS-CoV-2-associated. Depth was defined as the fraction of total T cells that were SARS-CoV-2-associated. Using the MIRA data, each spike-specific TCR was assigned both to the spike region to which the TCR was reactive and to a CD4 or CD8 class. Log10-transformed breadth and depth values were compared by one-way ANOVA with Sidak's multiple comparisons tests. Sourced from immuneACCESS, this table was stored by TCRdb with only in-frame sequences that have V and J called. A share of the clones is absent; for the studies checked, an unresolved V gene accounts for under half, and the remainder has no known explanation. From that table come the V and J calls and clone size; the DNA was used to work out D and trimming. The sample has 120,000 or so clones on record, more than 75% of them singletons. The biggest ten clones account for over 9.5% of the sample.

The sequence was obtained from an adult in good health. This material consisted of peripheral blood, taken on day 0 of AZD1222 vaccination. The sequence links TRBV7-2 to TRBJ1-1, with TRBD1 tentatively as D gene (5 bases match). DNA sequence: TGTGCCAGCAGCTTACCACAGATCCCGGGACGGGAAGCTTTCTTT. Its protein is CASSLPQIPGREAFF.